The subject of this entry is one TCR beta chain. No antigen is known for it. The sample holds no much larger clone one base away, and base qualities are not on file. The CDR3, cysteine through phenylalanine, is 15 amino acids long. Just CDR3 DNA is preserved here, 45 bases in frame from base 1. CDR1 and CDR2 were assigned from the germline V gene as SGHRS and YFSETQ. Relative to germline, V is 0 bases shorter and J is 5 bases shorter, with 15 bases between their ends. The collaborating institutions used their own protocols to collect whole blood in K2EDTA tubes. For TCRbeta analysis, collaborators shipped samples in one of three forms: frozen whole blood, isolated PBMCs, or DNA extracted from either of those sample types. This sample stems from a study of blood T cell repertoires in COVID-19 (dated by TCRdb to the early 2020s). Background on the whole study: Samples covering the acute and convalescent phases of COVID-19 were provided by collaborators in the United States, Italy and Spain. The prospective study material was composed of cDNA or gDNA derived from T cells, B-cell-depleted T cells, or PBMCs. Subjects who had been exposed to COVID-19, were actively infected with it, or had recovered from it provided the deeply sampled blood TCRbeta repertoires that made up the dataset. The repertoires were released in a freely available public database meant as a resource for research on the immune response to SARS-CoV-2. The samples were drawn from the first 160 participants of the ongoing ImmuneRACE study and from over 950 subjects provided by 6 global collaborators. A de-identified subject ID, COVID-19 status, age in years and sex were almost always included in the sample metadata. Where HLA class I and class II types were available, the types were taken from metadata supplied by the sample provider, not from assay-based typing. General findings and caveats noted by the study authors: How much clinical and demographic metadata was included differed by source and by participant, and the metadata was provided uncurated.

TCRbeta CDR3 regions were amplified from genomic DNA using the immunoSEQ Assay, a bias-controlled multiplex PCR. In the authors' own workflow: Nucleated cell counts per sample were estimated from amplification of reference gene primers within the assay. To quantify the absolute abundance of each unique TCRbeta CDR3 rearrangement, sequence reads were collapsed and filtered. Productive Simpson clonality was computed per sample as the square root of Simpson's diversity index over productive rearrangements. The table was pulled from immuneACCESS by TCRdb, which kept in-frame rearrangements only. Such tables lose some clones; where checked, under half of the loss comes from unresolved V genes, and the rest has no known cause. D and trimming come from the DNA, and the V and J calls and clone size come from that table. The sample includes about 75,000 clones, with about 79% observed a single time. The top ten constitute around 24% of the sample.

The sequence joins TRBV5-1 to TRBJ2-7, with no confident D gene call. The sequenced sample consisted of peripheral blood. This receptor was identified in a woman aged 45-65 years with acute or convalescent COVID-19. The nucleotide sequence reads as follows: TGCGCCAGCAGCTTGGAGCTAAGCGTACTTGACGAGCAGTACTTC. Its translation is CASSLELSVLDEQYF.